The entry below gives a single T cell receptor (beta chain) sequence along with its context. The antigen is undetermined. The record originates from a study of identical twins. The study, taken as a whole, reports: Insertions were fewer in abundant cord blood beta clonotypes, whereas memory repertoires showed none of this pattern. Twins showed weaker excess sharing in their beta out-of-frame sequences.

A universal primer site arose from template switching, and cDNA bore unique molecular identifiers. In TCRdb, the 5' RACE reads were re-called with MiXCR into one record per CDR3 protein. The sample shows some 500,000 distinct CDR3 sequences, roughly 9.9% of them seen only once. This CDR3 has 17 amino acids. V shed 4 bases and J shed 8 bases, with 24 bases lying between them. CDR1 and CDR2 from the germline V gene are MGHRA and YSYEKL. The same data also went into a second study, on yellow fever vaccine responses in identical twins. That source adds: In identical twins, vaccine T cell responses appeared partly shared and partly individual.

The gene calls are TRBV4-1 and TRBJ2-1, with D tentatively TRBD2 (5 bases). The receptor comes from a woman between 18 and 29 years old in good health. Sequencing was performed on PBMCs. CDR3 residues: CASSLDPGGSGLDEQFF. The CDR3 nucleotides read TGCGCCAGCAGCCTCGACCCAGGAGGTTCGGGCCTCGATGAGCAGTTCTTC.